This T cell receptor (beta chain) was sequenced in a study of CXCR3 chemokines and chemotherapy response in bladder cancer. In its sample, this clonotype was seen many times. Germline V gene sequence: CDR1 SGDLS, CDR2 YYNGEE. V shed 0 bases and J 2 bases; nucleotides not matched to a gene: 3. The CDR3 consists of 17 residues. TCRdb independently ran MiXCR on the PCR reads; one entry per CDR3 protein. The sample lists just over 2,000 distinct CDR3 sequences; around 15% were seen once. This receptor was identified in a human donor with bladder cancer that responded to neoadjuvant chemotherapy. This material was obtained from a patient whose treatment included neoadjuvant chemotherapy. The rearrangement joins TRBV9 to TRBJ2-3, with 13 nucleotides matching TRBD2. In DNA, the CDR3 is TGTGCCAGCAGCGTAGGACTAGCGGGAGGAAACACAGATACGCAGTATTTT. Translating gives CASSVGLAGGNTDTQYF.